This TCR beta chain was observed in a study of CD8 T cells in Susac syndrome. Sequencing targeted TCR beta in blood CD8+ and CD4+ T cells. Negative isolation was used for CD8+ and CD4+ T cells, and FACS enrichment was applied to TEMRA cells. V lost 4 bases and J 0 bases, leaving 7 bases between the germline ends. Per the germline V gene, CDR1 is SQVTM and CDR2 is ANQGSEA. This CDR3 is built from 12 residues. Random-hexamer reverse transcription was applied to roughly 0.45 to 1 ug RNA. The CDR3 of TCR beta was amplified by immunoSEQ multiplex PCR across 54 Vbeta and 13 Jbeta. One entry per CDR3 protein, called by TCRdb with MiXCR from the immunoSEQ multiplex PCR reads. Altogether about 440,000 distinct CDR3 sequences are present, approximately 85% being singletons, with the ten largest covering roughly 0.1%.

The source of this sequence is a human donor with multiple sclerosis. This chain joins TRBV29-1 and TRBJ2-7; tentative D call: TRBD2 (5 bases). Sequences were obtained from CD8+ T cells from PBMCs. The CDR3 DNA reads as TGCAGCGTTGGAGAGGGCTCCTACGAGCAGTACTTC. It codes for CSVGEGSYEQYF.